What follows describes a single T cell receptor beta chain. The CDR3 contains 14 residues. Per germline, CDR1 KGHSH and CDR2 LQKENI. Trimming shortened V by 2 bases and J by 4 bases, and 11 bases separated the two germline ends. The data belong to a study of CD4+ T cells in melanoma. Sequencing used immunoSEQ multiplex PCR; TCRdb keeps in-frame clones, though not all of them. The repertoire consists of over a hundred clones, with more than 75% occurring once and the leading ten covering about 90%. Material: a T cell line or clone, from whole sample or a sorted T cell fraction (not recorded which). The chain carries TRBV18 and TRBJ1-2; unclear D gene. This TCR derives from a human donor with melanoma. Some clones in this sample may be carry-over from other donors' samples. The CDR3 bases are TGTGCCAGCTCACCAGGGGTGGAGTTCTATGGCTACACCTTC. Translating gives CASSPGVEFYGYTF.